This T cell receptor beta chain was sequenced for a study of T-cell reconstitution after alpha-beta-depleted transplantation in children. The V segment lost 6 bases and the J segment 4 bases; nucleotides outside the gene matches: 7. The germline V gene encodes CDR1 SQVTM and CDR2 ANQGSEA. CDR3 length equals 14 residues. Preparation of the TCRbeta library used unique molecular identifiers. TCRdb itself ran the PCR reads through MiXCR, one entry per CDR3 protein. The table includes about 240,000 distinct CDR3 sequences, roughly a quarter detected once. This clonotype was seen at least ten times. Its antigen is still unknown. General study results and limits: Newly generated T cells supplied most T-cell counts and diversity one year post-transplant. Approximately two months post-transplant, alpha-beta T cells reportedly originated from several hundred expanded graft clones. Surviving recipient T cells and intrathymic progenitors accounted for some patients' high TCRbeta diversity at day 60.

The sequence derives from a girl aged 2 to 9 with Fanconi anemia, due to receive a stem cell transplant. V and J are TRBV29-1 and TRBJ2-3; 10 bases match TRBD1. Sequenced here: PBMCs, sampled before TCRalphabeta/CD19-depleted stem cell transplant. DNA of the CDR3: TGCAGCGTAAGCCGGGACAGGGGTTCAGATACGCAGTATTTT. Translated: CSVSRDRGSDTQYF.